Detailed here is one T cell receptor beta chain. This clone's antigen is unknown. Per-nucleotide qualities are absent, and no much larger clonotype sits a single base away. Explained via the paper, the treatment or condition label denotes: live attenuated yellow fever vaccine strain. Two biological replicates of bulk PBMCs were collected at each blood-draw timepoint. PBMCs were isolated from peripheral blood using a standard Ficoll-Paque protocol. TriZol was used to extract RNA from bulk PBMCs, CD4 and CD8 fractions, and dextramer-positive and dextramer-negative fractions. The cysteine opens and the phenylalanine closes a CDR3 of 15 amino acids. The kept DNA is CDR3 alone, 45 bases in frame from the first base. V was cut back by 2 bases and J by 7 bases, leaving a gap of 16 bases between them. Looking up the germline V gene yields CDR1 SGHVS and CDR2 FNYEAQ. The sample is drawn from a study of T cells after yellow fever vaccination (dated by TCRdb to between 2017 and 2020). As for the study more broadly: The SMART-Seq v4 Ultra Low Input RNA kit was used to prepare libraries from fractions with low cell numbers. To track T-cell clones before and after primary and booster YFV17D yellow fever vaccination, bulk TCR alpha and beta repertoires were sequenced longitudinally. The cohort comprised two healthy male donors, one aged 18 to 30 and one aged 30 to 39 years. Blood samples were taken at several timepoints before and after primary and secondary immunization, and bulk PBMC replicates and cell subsets were isolated.

TCR cDNA was made using 5'RACE template switching, a step that added a universal primer site and unique molecular identifiers. Priming for cDNA synthesis came from both the TCR alpha and TCR beta constant segments. Library amplification used two PCR steps, and the second PCR step added sample barcodes and sequencing adapters. Sequencing of libraries was performed on Illumina HiSeq 2500 (2x100 bp) or NovaSeq (2x150 bp). The original methods were these. MIGEC was used to demultiplex reads and collapse the reads into UMI consensus sequences, and MiXCR was used for V(D)J alignment. Clonotypes responding to the vaccine were identified with edgeR on replicate PBMC samples, with the criteria of FDR below 0.01 and a log2 fold change above 5 up to day 15. Bulk clonotypes were assigned CD4 or CD8 identity according to which sequenced CD4 or CD8 repertoire held them at higher abundance. TCRdb reprocessed the public reads (quality trimming at Q25 with fastp, clone calling with MiXCR) and kept in-frame beta chains. Each CDR3 protein appears once, grouped with its most common genes and DNA. None of the V and J calls come from the authors' own analysis; TCRdb made them. The sample table shows about 360,000 distinct CDR3 sequences, and approximately 5.7% are seen once. The leading ten clones occupy about 15% of the sample.

Broader findings and caveats from the paper: Computational filtering was needed because FACS-sorted repertoires could contain abundant contaminating clonotypes from the bulk population. After the booster, most clones that had expanded after primary vaccination were detected again (approximately 95% of CD4 and around nine tenths of CD8), suggesting broad maintenance of memory. Because the study included only a couple of donors, the extent to which the findings can be generalized is limited. A small fraction of clonotypes appeared in both the CD4 and CD8 compartments, likely as a result of convergent recombination. The secondary T-cell response was weaker than the primary response but faster, peaking on day 5 instead of day 15.

The V gene is TRBV7-6 and the J gene is TRBJ2-3, with the identity of the D gene unclear. This receptor was obtained from a man aged 25-45 years who received the YFV17D yellow fever vaccine. The input for sequencing was PBMCs, taken 5 days after the yellow fever booster vaccination. The CDR3 sequence is CASSLPSAARNTQYF. The DNA is TGTGCCAGCAGCTTACCCAGCGCGGCCAGAAATACGCAGTATTTT.